Listed here are 10 T cell receptor beta chains from one sample, sequenced in a study of control samples from healthy donors and cancer patients. The protocol was immunoSEQ multiplex PCR, while the TCRdb copy is restricted to in-frame clones and leaves out a portion. The table includes about 55,000 clones, 90% to 96% detected once. Sequencing was performed on blood. Receptors originate from a woman under 30 in good health.

The chain recombines TRBV19 with TRBJ1-2, with 7 nucleotides matching TRBD1. CDR3 length: 14 amino acids. V lost 5 bases to trimming and J lost 0 bases; unmatched junction nucleotides: 3. Germline CDR1 is LNHDA and CDR2 is SQIVND (reference sequence). The CDR3 DNA follows: TGTGCCAGTAGTCGGGACAGAGCTAACTATGGCTACACCTTC. Residues: CASSRDRANYGYTF.

This clone appeared once. This chain uses TRBV3-1 (or the pseudogene TRBV3-2) with TRBJ1-1; weak D call: TRBD1 (5 bases). Per germline, CDR1 LGHDT and CDR2 YNNKEL (reference sequence). The CDR3 contains 14 residues. The V gene lost 1 base and the J gene lost 1 base, with 7 bases spanning the gap. The CDR3 region has the DNA TGTGCCAGCAGCCAAGGACAGACGAACACTGAAGCTTTCTTT. This gives the protein CASSQGQTNTEAFF.

This chain joins TRBV2 and TRBJ2-1; D might be TRBD1 or TRBD2, each matching 7 bases. There are 14 residues in the CDR3. Germline loops: CDR1 SNHLY, CDR2 FYNNEI. Between the trimmed V and J ends, which lost 5 bases and 8 bases, there was a span of 16 bases. The CDR3 is CASSPGGGPYEQFF. CDR3 nucleotides: TGTGCCAGCAGTCCAGGGGGGGGGCCCTATGAGCAGTTCTTC.

The chain couples TRBV21-1 to TRBJ1-5. TRBV21-1 is recorded as a pseudogene. CDR3 length: 16 amino acids. The CDR3 sequence: CASSKARRYSNQPQHF. DNA of the CDR3: TGTGCCAGCAGCAAGGCCAGGAGGTATAGCAATCAGCCCCAGCATTTT.

The V and J genes are TRBV6-5 and TRBJ1-3; D is possibly TRBD1 (5 bases). This CDR3 is 14 amino acids long. The germline CDR1 and CDR2 sequences are MNHEY and SVGAGI. Trimming took off 6 bases at V and 1 base at J, with 10 bases between the two ends. The CDR3 nucleotides read TGTGCCAGCAGGCCCTCAGGGTCTGGAAACACCATATATTTT. Translating gives CASRPSGSGNTIYF.

The chain couples TRBV5-1 to TRBJ2-4; D is unclear. In germline, CDR1 is SGHRS, CDR2 YFSETQ. V was cut by 0 bases and J by 5 bases, with 3 bases left in between. The CDR3 contains 12 residues. The CDR3 DNA reads TGCGCCAGCAGCTTGGATCAAAACATTCAGTACTTC. Its translation: CASSLDQNIQYF. The entire variable domain, with the rest obtained from reference TRBV5-1 and TRBJ2-4, is as follows: KAGVTQTPRYLIKTRGQQVTLSCSPISGHRSVSWYQQTPGQGLQFLFEYFSETQRNKGNFPGRFSGRQFSNSRSEMNVSTLELGDSALYLCASSLDQNIQYFGAGTRLSVL.

The rearrangement joins TRBV7-9 to TRBJ1-6; no clear D. The V gene's germline CDR1 is SEHNR and CDR2 FQNEAQ (reference sequence). V was pared by 5 bases and J by 7 bases, with 15 bases between. The CDR3 sequence is 15 residues long. CDR3 sequence (DNA): TGTGCCAGCAGCCTCAACCGAGTGGCGAATTCACCCCTCCACTTT. Residues: CASSLNRVANSPLHF.

V usage is TRBV7-9 and J usage is TRBJ1-6; D is perhaps TRBD1 (5 bases). CDR3 length equals 15 residues. Trimming stripped 4 bases from V and 10 bases from J, with 17 bases between. The germline V gene encodes CDR1 SEHNR and CDR2 FQNEAQ (reference sequence). The CDR3 nucleotides are TGTGCCAGCAGCTCGTCCGACGGGGGGTTCTCACCCCTCCACTTT. Its protein is CASSSSDGGFSPLHF.

The genes are TRBV2 and TRBJ1-3, with a weak D call TRBD1 (5 bases). The V gene lost 10 bases and the J gene lost 2 bases, with 9 bases spanning the gap. This CDR3 is 12 amino acids long. CDR1 and CDR2 (germline): SNHLY, FYNNEI. The CDR3, as DNA: TGTGCCACGGGGGTTGCTGGAAACACCATATATTTT. It encodes CATGVAGNTIYF.

This clone has only a few counts. This rearrangement joins TRBV5-8 to TRBJ1-3; D ambiguous. The CDR3 extends over 11 amino acids. Germline loops: CDR1 SGHTS, CDR2 YDEGEE. Trimming removed 4 bases at V and 9 bases at J, with 8 bases between. The CDR3 nucleotides are TGTGCCAGCAGCCCCTGGGGCACCATATATTTT. This sequence encodes CASSPWGTIYF. Together with reference TRBV5-8 and TRBJ1-3, the CDR3 gives the full variable domain: EAGVTQSPTHLIKTRGQQATLRCSPISGHTSVYWYQQALGLGLQFLLWYDEGEERNRGNFPPRFSGRQFPNYSSELNVNALELEDSALYLCASSPWGTIYFGEGSWLTVV.